The rows below give T cell receptor beta chains drawn from one sample of a study of blood T cell repertoires in COVID-19. Data came from immunoSEQ multiplex PCR; TCRdb stores just in-frame clones and leaves some out. This sample has about 260,000 clones, with 88% found just once. The sequencing input was peripheral blood. These TCRs come from a man between 60 and 75 years old who had recovered from COVID-19. The CDR3 runs from the conserved cysteine through the conserved F or W. D genes are given only for firm matches. The size field is filled for only some rows; it gives once, few, many or a size class.

. TRBJ1-1 TRBV6-5 . TGTGCCAGCACCCCTGCTGGGGGCGAAGCTTTCTTT CASTPAGGEAFF
. TRBJ2-7 TRBV18 . TGTGCCAGCTCACCCGCGGGGCGTCCCTCCTACGAGCAGTACTTC CASSPAGRPSYEQYF
. TRBJ2-7 TRBV7-6 . TGTGCCAGCAGCTTAGTGTTAGGTGGGGGCGACGAGCAGTACTTC CASSLVLGGGDEQYF
. TRBJ2-2 TRBV12-5 TRBD1 TGTGCTAGTGGTTTGGTACAAGTACAGGGGTACACCGGGGAGCTGTTTTTT CASGLVQVQGYTGELFF
once TRBJ1-2 TRBV6-5 TRBD1 TGTGCCAGCAGGCCAGGGGGCGCGAGTGGCTACACCTTC CASRPGGASGYTF
. TRBJ2-3 TRBV24-1 TRBD1 TGTGCCACCAGTGATTCCAACAGGGGGCGCGCAGATACGCAGTATTTT CATSDSNRGRADTQYF
. TRBJ2-7 TRBV6-5 . TGTGCCAGCAGTACCGGACAATTGTCGTCCGAGCAGTACTTC CASSTGQLSSEQYF
. TRBJ1-4 TRBV7-9 . TGTGCCAGCAGCTTAGGGGAGAGGATAAAAGAAAAACTGTTTTTT CASSLGERIKEKLFF
. TRBJ1-2 TRBV5-1 TRBD1 TGCGCCAGCAGCCCGAGAGGGGGCTATGGGTATGGCTACACCTTC CASSPRGGYGYGYTF
. TRBJ2-2 TRBV11-2 TRBD1 TGTGCCAGCAGCTCGAGAACAGGGGGCACCGGGGAGCTGTTTTTT CASSSRTGGTGELFF
once TRBJ1-1 TRBV30 . TGTGCCTGGAGTCCAAACAGGGTTCGGACTGAAGCTTTCTTT CAWSPNRVRTEAFF
. TRBJ2-2 TRBV14 TRBD1 TGTGCCAGCAGCCAACCGGGACAGGGGACCTGGGAGCTGTTTTTT CASSQPGQGTWELFF
once TRBJ2-5 TRBV27 . TGTGCCAGCAGTCCCGGAGGTAGGAGCCAGTACTTC CASSPGGRSQYF
. TRBJ1-2 TRBV2 . TGTGCCAGCAATACTAAGAACGGCTACTATGGCTACACCTTC CASNTKNGYYGYTF
. TRBJ1-1 TRBV4-2 . TGTGCCAGCAGCAGGGGTGGGAACACTGAAGCTTTCTTT CASSRGGNTEAFF
. TRBJ2-1 TRBV7-6 . TGTGCCAGCAGCTTAGTGACAATCAATGAGCAGTTCTTC CASSLVTINEQFF